This T cell receptor beta chain was sequenced for a study of cytomegalovirus exposure and HLA in healthy donors. Study in general: Earlier results showed roughly 120 million unique TCR beta sequences derived from some 190 million T cells. Study-wide points: About 87% or about 30% of the time was how often most TCR beta V segments were productive, according to an earlier analysis. One variant, a missense change in DCLRE1C, was linked in a later analysis to TCR beta V- and J-gene trimming.

V gave up 3 bases and J gave up 2 bases; unmatched junction bases: 4. From germline, CDR1 is SGHTA and CDR2 FQGNSA. The CDR3 is 16 residues long. Comments on this clone: What it binds is not known.

The PCR ran on 60 Vbeta and 13 Jbeta primers. Measured with immunoSEQ multiplex PCR; TCRdb has only the in-frame clones, and not every one. The sample carries some 120,000 clones, 75% to 85% recorded once. This receptor was identified in a woman between 45 and 65 years old in good health and CMV-seropositive. The sample was PBMCs. This chain links TRBV7-2 with TRBJ2-5; TRBD1 agrees at 12 bases. The CDR3 nucleotides read TGTGCCAGCAGCTTCCGGGACAGGGGGCCACAAGAGACCCAGTACTTC. Its protein product is CASSFRDRGPQETQYF.